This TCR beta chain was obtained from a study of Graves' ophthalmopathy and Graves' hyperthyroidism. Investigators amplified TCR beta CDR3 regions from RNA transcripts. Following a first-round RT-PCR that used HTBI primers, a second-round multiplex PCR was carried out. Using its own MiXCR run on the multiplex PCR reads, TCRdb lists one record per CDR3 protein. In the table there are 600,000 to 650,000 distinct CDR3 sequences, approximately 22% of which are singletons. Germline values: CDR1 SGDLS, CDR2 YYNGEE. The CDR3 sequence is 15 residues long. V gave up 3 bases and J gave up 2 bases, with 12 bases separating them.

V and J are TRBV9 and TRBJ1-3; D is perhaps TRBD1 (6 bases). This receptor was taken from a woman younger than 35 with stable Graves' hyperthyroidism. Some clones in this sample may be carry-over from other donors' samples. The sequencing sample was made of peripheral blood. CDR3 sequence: CASSAQGSAGNTIYF. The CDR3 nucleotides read TGTGCCAGCAGCGCCCAGGGGTCCGCTGGAAACACCATATATTTT.